Given below is one T cell receptor beta chain in context. This entry belongs to a study of blood T cell repertoires in COVID-19. Study context: Italy, Spain and the United States were the sources of the convalescent and acute COVID-19 samples. The analysed material was cDNA or gDNA that came from T cells, B-cell-depleted T cells, or PBMCs.

Sequencing used immunoSEQ multiplex PCR; TCRdb keeps in-frame clones, though not all of them. The sample yields fewer than 300,000 clones, roughly 90% seen once. The germline V gene encodes CDR1 SGHTA and CDR2 FQGTGA. V lost 5 bases and J lost 0, with 13 bases in between. The CDR3 spans 16 residues. Recruits, aged roughly 18 to 89 years, lived in 25 or so US areas. This sequence originates from a woman aged 30 to 39 who had recovered from COVID-19. The sequenced sample was PBMCs or T cells enriched from blood (not recorded which). V gene TRBV7-3 combines with J gene TRBJ2-2; D perhaps matches TRBD1 (6 bases). CDR3 region: CASSLQGFPNTGELFF. The CDR3 nucleotides read TGTGCCAGCAGCCTCCAGGGGTTCCCGAACACCGGGGAGCTGTTTTTT.